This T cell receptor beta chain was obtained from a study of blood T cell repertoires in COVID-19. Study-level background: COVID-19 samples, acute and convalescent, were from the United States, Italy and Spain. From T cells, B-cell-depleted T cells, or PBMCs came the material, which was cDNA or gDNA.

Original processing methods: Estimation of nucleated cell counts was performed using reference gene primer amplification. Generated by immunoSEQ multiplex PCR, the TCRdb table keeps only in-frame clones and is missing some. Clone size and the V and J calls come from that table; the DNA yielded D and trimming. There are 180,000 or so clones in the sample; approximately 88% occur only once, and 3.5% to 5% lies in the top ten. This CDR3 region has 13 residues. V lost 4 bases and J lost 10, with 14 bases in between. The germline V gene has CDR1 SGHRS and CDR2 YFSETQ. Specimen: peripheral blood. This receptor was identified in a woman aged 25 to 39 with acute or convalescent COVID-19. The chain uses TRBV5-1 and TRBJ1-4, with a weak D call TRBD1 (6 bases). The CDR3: CASSPGDFGKLFF. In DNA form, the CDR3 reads TGCGCCAGCAGCCCAGGGGATTTTGGAAAACTGTTTTTT.